This is a list of T cell receptor beta chains from one sample in a study of OX40 agonist ivuxolimab in advanced cancers. Repertoires were generated with immunoSEQ multiplex PCR, while TCRdb's copy carries only in-frame clones and drops some. In the table there are tens of thousands of clones, 75% to 90% of which are singletons. The sample consisted of CD4+ or CD8+ T cells sorted from blood, taken in a trial of the OX40 agonist ivuxolimab. These receptors originate from an adult with an advanced solid tumor such as melanoma, head and neck, liver or kidney cancer. CDR3s include the opening cysteine and the closing phenylalanine or tryptophan. The D gene is left open where the match is weak. Part of the rows lack a size; the others show once, few, many or a class for expanded clones.

j_gene	v_gene	abundance	d_gene	CDR3aa	CDR3nt
TRBJ2-7	TRBV27	NA	TRBD2	CASTAFGGVVPEQYF	TGTGCCAGCACCGCGTTTGGGGGGGTCGTTCCCGAGCAGTACTTC
TRBJ2-3	TRBV7-7	NA	NA	CASSPSARVFTDTQYF	TGTGCCAGCAGCCCGTCGGCCAGGGTGTTCACAGATACGCAGTATTTT
TRBJ2-3	TRBV7-9	NA	NA	CASSLDLEDMQYF	TGTGCCAGCAGCTTAGATCTAGAAGATATGCAGTATTTT
TRBJ2-1	TRBV7-9	NA	NA	CASRSTGYEQFF	TGTGCCAGCAGATCCACAGGGTATGAGCAGTTCTTC
TRBJ2-2	TRBV5-1	NA	NA	CASSLGGPSNTGELFF	TGCGCCAGCAGCTTGGGGGGGCCTTCGAACACCGGGGAGCTGTTTTTT
TRBJ1-4	TRBV11-1	NA	NA	CASSTRTTNEKLFF	TGTGCCAGCAGTACCAGAACAACTAATGAAAAACTGTTTTTT
TRBJ1-4	TRBV4-3	NA	NA	CASSQDGGPEGEKLFF	TGCGCCAGCAGCCAAGATGGTGGTCCGGAGGGCGAAAAACTGTTTTTT
TRBJ2-3	TRBV4-1	NA	NA	CASSPRRGGRGVADTQYF	TGCGCCAGCAGCCCCCGAAGGGGAGGACGTGGGGTAGCAGATACGCAGTATTTT
TRBJ1-5	TRBV4-2	NA	NA	CASSQEGAVYQPQHF	TGTGCCAGCAGCCAAGAAGGGGCCGTATATCAGCCCCAGCATTTT
TRBJ1-3	TRBV4-1	NA	TRBD1	CASSQGQGRDTIYF	TGCGCCAGCAGCCAAGGACAGGGAAGGGACACCATATATTTT
TRBJ1-4	TRBV30	NA	TRBD1	CAWTHGTGQGPDEKLFF	TGTGCCTGGACCCACGGGACGGGACAGGGACCGGATGAAAAACTGTTTTTT
TRBJ1-1	TRBV20-1	few	NA	CSANLFGEAFF	TGCAGTGCTAACTTATTTGGGGAAGCTTTCTTT
TRBJ1-1	TRBV5-1	NA	NA	CASSYGGNTEAFF	TGCGCCAGCAGTTACGGAGGGAACACTGAAGCTTTCTTT
TRBJ2-7	TRBV30	NA	NA	CAHGTLTYEQYF	TGTGCCCATGGGACGCTCACCTACGAGCAGTACTTC
TRBJ2-2	TRBV15	NA	NA	CATSTKTVNTGELFF	TGTGCCACCAGTACTAAGACAGTGAACACCGGGGAGCTGTTTTTT
TRBJ1-5	TRBV6-1	few	TRBD1	CASRTGAENQPQHF	TGTGCCAGTCGGACAGGAGCGGAAAATCAGCCCCAGCATTTT
TRBJ1-5	TRBV7-9	NA	NA	CASSLRGSNQPQHF	TGTGCCAGCAGCTTACGAGGTAGCAATCAGCCCCAGCATTTT
TRBJ1-1	TRBV5-1	NA	NA	CASSFSGGLDTEAFF	TGCGCCAGCAGCTTTTCGGGGGGCTTGGACACTGAAGCTTTCTTT
TRBJ2-1	TRBV4-2	NA	NA	CASSQVSGSQYNEQFF	TGTGCCAGCAGCCAAGTATCGGGGAGCCAGTACAATGAGCAGTTCTTC
TRBJ2-2	TRBV6-1	NA	NA	CASSGGDFWTGELFF	TGTGCCAGCAGTGGAGGGGACTTCTGGACCGGGGAGCTGTTTTTT
TRBJ1-5	TRBV19	NA	NA	CASSIMAGRQPQHF	TGTGCCAGTAGTATTATGGCAGGGCGTCAGCCCCAGCATTTT
TRBJ2-5	TRBV6-1	once	TRBD2	CASSPRAGEETQYF	TGTGCCAGCAGTCCCCGGGCGGGAGAAGAGACCCAGTACTTC
TRBJ1-3	TRBV4-1	once	TRBD1	CASSQVLRGQGAGGNTIYF	TGCGCCAGCAGCCAAGTTCTCAGGGGACAGGGGGCGGGCGGAAACACCATATATTTT
TRBJ1-5	TRBV2	NA	TRBD1	CASSPQGSRSNQPQHF	TGTGCCAGCAGTCCACAGGGGAGCAGAAGCAATCAGCCCCAGCATTTT
TRBJ1-3	TRBV5-1	NA	NA	CASRLGRTTGNTIYF	TGCGCCAGCAGACTCGGACGCACGACTGGAAACACCATATATTTT